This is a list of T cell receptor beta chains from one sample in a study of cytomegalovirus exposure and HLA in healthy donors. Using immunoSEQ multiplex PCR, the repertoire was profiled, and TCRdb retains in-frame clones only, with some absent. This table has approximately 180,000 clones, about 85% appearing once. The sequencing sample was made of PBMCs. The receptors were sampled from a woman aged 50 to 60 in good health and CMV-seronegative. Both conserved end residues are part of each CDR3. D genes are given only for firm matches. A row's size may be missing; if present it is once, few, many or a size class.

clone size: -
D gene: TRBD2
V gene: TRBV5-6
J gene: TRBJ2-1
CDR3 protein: CASSFFLAGSYNEQFF
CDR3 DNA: TGTGCCAGCAGCTTCTTTCTAGCGGGCTCCTACAATGAGCAGTTCTTC

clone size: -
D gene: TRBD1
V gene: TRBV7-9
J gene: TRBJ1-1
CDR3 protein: CASSLAGTVNTEAFF
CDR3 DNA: TGTGCCAGCAGCCTAGCCGGGACAGTGAACACTGAAGCTTTCTTT

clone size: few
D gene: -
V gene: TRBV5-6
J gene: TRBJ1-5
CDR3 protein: CASSLGRANQPQHF
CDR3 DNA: TGTGCCAGCAGCTTGGGCAGGGCTAATCAGCCCCAGCATTTT

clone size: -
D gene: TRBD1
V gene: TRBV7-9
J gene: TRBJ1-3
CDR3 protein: CASNLGFRETGGVHF
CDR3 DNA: TGTGCCAGCAACTTAGGCTTTCGAGAGACAGGGGGCGTCCATTTT

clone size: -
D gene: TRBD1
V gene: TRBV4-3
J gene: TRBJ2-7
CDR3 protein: CASSQGDRALGEQYF
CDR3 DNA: TGCGCCAGCAGCCAAGGAGACAGGGCCCTTGGCGAGCAGTACTTC

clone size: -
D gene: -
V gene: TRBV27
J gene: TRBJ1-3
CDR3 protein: CASSLFLTPGNTIYF
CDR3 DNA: TGTGCCAGCAGTTTATTCCTGACACCTGGAAACACCATATATTTT

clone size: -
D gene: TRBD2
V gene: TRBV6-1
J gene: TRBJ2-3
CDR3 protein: CASSEGVTSMGGDTQYF
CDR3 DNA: TGTGCCAGCAGTGAAGGGGTGACTAGCATGGGGGGAGATACGCAGTATTTT

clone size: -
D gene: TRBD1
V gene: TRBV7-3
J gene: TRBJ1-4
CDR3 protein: CASSPYRGRGEKLFF
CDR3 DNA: TGTGCCAGCAGCCCATACAGGGGGCGCGGCGAAAAACTGTTTTTT

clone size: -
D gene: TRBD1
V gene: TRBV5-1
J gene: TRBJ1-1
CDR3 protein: CASSLEIGGGTEAFF
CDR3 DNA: TGCGCCAGCAGCTTGGAGATAGGGGGCGGCACTGAAGCTTTCTTT

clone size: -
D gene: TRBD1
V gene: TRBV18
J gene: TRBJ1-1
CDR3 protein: CASSPPQGQGSTEAFF
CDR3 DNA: TGTGCCAGCTCACCACCACAGGGACAGGGTAGTACTGAAGCTTTCTTT

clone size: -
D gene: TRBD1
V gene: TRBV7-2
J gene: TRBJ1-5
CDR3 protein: CASSLGGGQGGQPQHF
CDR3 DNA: TGTGCCAGCAGCTTGGGGGGAGGACAGGGAGGTCAGCCCCAGCATTTT

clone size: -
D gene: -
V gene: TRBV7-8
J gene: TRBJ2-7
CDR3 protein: CASSFKSEKHEQYF
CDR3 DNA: TGTGCCAGCAGCTTCAAGTCCGAGAAGCACGAGCAGTACTTC

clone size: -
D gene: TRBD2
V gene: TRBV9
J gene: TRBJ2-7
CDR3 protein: CASSPESPGLAGYYEQYF
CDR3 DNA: TGTGCCAGCAGCCCCGAGTCCCCGGGACTAGCGGGTTATTACGAGCAGTACTTC

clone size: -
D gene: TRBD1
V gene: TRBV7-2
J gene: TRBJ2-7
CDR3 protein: CASSLNRGIGEQYF
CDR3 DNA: TGTGCCAGCAGCTTAAACAGGGGAATAGGCGAGCAGTACTTC

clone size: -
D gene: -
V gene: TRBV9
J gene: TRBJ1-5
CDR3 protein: CASSVSGGVNQPQHF
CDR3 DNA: TGTGCCAGCAGCGTATCCGGGGGTGTGAATCAGCCTCAGCATTTT

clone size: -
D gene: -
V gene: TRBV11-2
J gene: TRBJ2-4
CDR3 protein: CASSLALKNIQYF
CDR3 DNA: TGTGCCAGCAGCTTAGCGCTAAAAAACATTCAGTACTTC

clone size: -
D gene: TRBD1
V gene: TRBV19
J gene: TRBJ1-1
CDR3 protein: CASSTLEGAAFAF
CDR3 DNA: TGTGCCAGTAGTACCCTCGAGGGGGCCGCTTTCGCCTTT

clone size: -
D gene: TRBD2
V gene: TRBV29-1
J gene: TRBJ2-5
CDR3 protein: CSAGLAVETQYF
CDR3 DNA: TGCAGCGCCGGACTAGCGGTAGAGACCCAGTACTTC